These 27 T cell receptor beta chains share one sample of origin, sequenced in a study of blood T cell repertoires in COVID-19. The table came from immunoSEQ multiplex PCR; TCRdb's copy has only in-frame clones and leaves some out. The repertoire holds 40,000 to 55,000 clones, with about 83% as singletons. The source material was peripheral blood. The receptors originated from a man aged 35 to 55 with acute or convalescent COVID-19.

The CDR3 nucleotides are TGTGCCACCAGTGAGAGGAGCAATCAGCCCCAGCATTTT. Its translation: CATSERSNQPQHF. This sequence joins TRBV24-1 and TRBJ1-5; D gene ambiguous. V was trimmed by 4 bases and J by 1 base, leaving 4 bases between them. Germline loops: CDR1 KGHDR, CDR2 SFDVKD. CDR3 length: 13 amino acids.

The V call is TRBV10-2, the J call TRBJ2-1; TRBD2 might be the D (6 bases). This CDR3 has 14 residues. The germline CDR1 and CDR2 sequences are WSHSY and SAAADI. Trimming removed 7 bases at V and 3 bases at J, with 13 bases between. The CDR3 DNA is TGCGCCAGCACGGGACTGACAATCTACAATGAGCAGTTCTTC. It codes for CASTGLTIYNEQFF.

This sequence joins TRBV19 and TRBJ2-6; weak D call: TRBD2 (6 bases). Germline V gene lookup returns CDR1 LNHDA and CDR2 SQIVND (reference sequence). V was shortened by 0 bases and J by 4 bases, with 16 bases between the two germline ends. This CDR3 has 18 residues. CDR3 bases: TGTGCCAGTAGTATAGATCACGGGGGATCCTCAGGGGCCAACGTCCTGACTTTC. Translated: CASSIDHGGSSGANVLTF. The full variable domain, in which reference TRBV19 and TRBJ2-6 provide the parts outside the CDR3, is DGGITQSPKYLFRKEGQNVTLSCEQNLNHDAMYWYRQDPGQGLRLIYYSQIVNDFQKGDIAEGYSVSREKKESFPLTVTSAQKNPTAFYLCASSIDHGGSSGANVLTFGAGSRLTVL.

The table lists this clone with a few counts. The chain joins TRBV9 to TRBJ1-1; 11 nucleotides align to TRBD1. V shed 3 bases, J shed 11 bases, and the junction held 6 bases outside the gene matches. This CDR3 spans 13 amino acids. CDR1 is SGDLS and CDR2 is YYNGEE in the germline V gene. CDR3 nucleotide sequence: TGTGCCAGCAGCGCTTTAGGGACAGGGGGGGCTTTCTTT. Translation gives CASSALGTGGAFF.

This chain uses TRBV5-1 with TRBJ1-1, with 7 bases matching TRBD1. Losses at the gene ends were 4 bases for V and 0 bases for J; bases not matched to a gene: 9. The CDR3 has 16 amino acids. Germline V CDR1 and CDR2: SGHRS, YFSETQ. The CDR3 here is CASSPGTEFMNTEAFF. The CDR3, as DNA: TGCGCCAGCAGCCCAGGGACAGAGTTCATGAACACTGAAGCTTTCTTT.

This chain joins TRBV19 and TRBJ1-6; D gene unclear. The V and J ends lost 9 bases and 7 bases respectively, with 7 bases between them. Germline assignment: CDR1 LNHDA and CDR2 SQIVND (reference sequence). The CDR3 spans 11 residues. The CDR3, as DNA: TGTGCCAGCCGAGGGAATTCACCCCTCCACTTT. Its translation: CASRGNSPLHF.

The chain employs TRBV5-6 and TRBJ2-7; D is uncertain. Trimming cost V 6 bases and J 2 bases, with 12 bases left between them. CDR1 and CDR2 (germline): SGHDT, YYEEEE. The CDR3 is 13 amino acids. The CDR3 loop is CASTTTDAYEQYF. CDR3 coding DNA: TGTGCCAGCACCACGACTGACGCCTACGAGCAGTACTTC.

The J gene is TRBJ2-7, the V gene TRBV6-5; TRBD2 is a possible D gene (6 bases). Germline V gives CDR1 MNHEY, CDR2 SVGAGI. V lost 4 bases to trimming and J lost 7 bases, with 14 bases between them. The CDR3 loop spans 13 amino acids. CDR3 loop: CASSSTRSREQYV. CDR3 nucleotides: TGTGCCAGCAGTTCGACTAGGTCGCGGGAGCAGTACGTC.

V gene TRBV2 combines with J gene TRBJ1-2; D is perhaps TRBD1 (5 bases). The CDR3 runs 19 residues. Germline V gene data show CDR1 as SNHLY and CDR2 as FYNNEI. Trimming pared 1 base from V and 4 bases from J, leaving 25 bases between. The chain's CDR3 is CASSEESLWGRAFRYGYTF. As DNA, the CDR3 is TGTGCCAGCAGTGAAGAAAGTTTGTGGGGCAGGGCTTTTCGCTATGGCTACACCTTC.

The rearrangement joins TRBV21-1 to TRBJ1-2; the listed D gene, TRBD1, was not tested against the DNA. TRBV21-1 is a pseudogene. The CDR3 spans 18 residues. The CDR3 DNA sequence: TGTGCCAGCAGCAAAGTACCCAGGGGGTCACTCTTTAACTATGGCTACACCTTC. Translated, it gives CASSKVPRGSLFNYGYTF.

This rearrangement joins TRBV2 to TRBJ2-1; 9 nucleotides match TRBD2. Germline V gives CDR1 SNHLY, CDR2 FYNNEI. The CDR3 sequence is 15 residues long. The V segment lost 4 bases and the J segment 3 bases; nucleotides outside the gene matches: 4. The CDR3 sequence: CASSGLAENYNEQFF. The CDR3 DNA is TGTGCCAGCAGTGGACTAGCGGAGAACTACAATGAGCAGTTCTTC.

The rearrangement links TRBV5-1 to TRBJ2-1, with D perhaps TRBD1 (6 bases). CDR3 length equals 16 residues. Trimming pared 4 bases from V and 2 bases from J, leaving 16 bases between. The germline CDR1 and CDR2 sequences are SGHRS and YFSETQ. The CDR3 spells CASSLTGTFTYNEQFF. The CDR3 region has the DNA TGCGCCAGCAGCCTAACCGGGACATTCACCTACAATGAGCAGTTCTTC.

This clone was detected once. As DNA, the CDR3 is TGCGCCAGCAGTGGGGACAGTCCTTATGGCTACACCTTC. This encodes CASSGDSPYGYTF. This rearrangement joins TRBV23-1 to TRBJ1-2, with 7 positions matching TRBD1. TRBV23-1 is flagged as an ORF with uncertain function. This CDR3 is built from 13 residues. The V gene end was trimmed by 5 bases and the J gene end by 5 bases; junction bases not matched to a gene: 5.

V is TRBV5-1 and J is TRBJ2-3; 10 bases agree with TRBD2. V lost 0 bases to trimming and J lost 4 bases; unmatched junction nucleotides: 5. Germline-derived CDR1 and CDR2 are SGHRS and YFSETQ. The CDR3 has 16 amino acids. CDR3 nucleotides: TGCGCCAGCAGCTTGGAAGCTAGCGGGAGTGCAGATACGCAGTATTTT. The encoded protein is CASSLEASGSADTQYF.

The chain is built from TRBV11-3 and TRBJ1-1, with a weak D call TRBD1 (6 bases). V lost 8 bases, J lost 0 bases, and 10 bases lay in between. CDR3 length: 13 residues. The germline gives CDR1 SGHNT, CDR2 YENEEA. CDR3 coding DNA: TGTGCCAGCTCCCGGGACATGAACACTGAAGCTTTCTTT. Protein: CASSRDMNTEAFF.

The chain links TRBV5-6 to TRBJ2-3; 8 bases match TRBD2. The germline gives CDR1 SGHDT, CDR2 YYEEEE. This CDR3 region has 16 residues. With V trimmed by 2 bases and J by 8 bases, 13 bases remained unmatched. CDR3: CASSLGFGRGAGTQYF. CDR3 nucleotides: TGTGCCAGCAGCTTAGGTTTCGGGAGGGGAGCGGGTACGCAGTATTTT.

V usage is TRBV5-6 and J usage is TRBJ2-3; 13 nucleotides align to TRBD2. The CDR3 contains 16 residues. The junction had 2 bases not matched to a gene; V was cut back by 2 bases and J by 2 bases. From germline, CDR1 is SGHDT and CDR2 YYEEEE. The CDR3 is CASSFTSGGDTDTQYF. CDR3 nucleotide sequence: TGTGCCAGCAGCTTCACTAGCGGGGGGGACACAGATACGCAGTATTTT. The whole variable domain, filled in from reference TRBV5-6 and TRBJ2-3, reads DAGVTQSPTHLIKTRGQQVTLRCSPKSGHDTVSWYQQALGQGPQFIFQYYEEEERQRGNFPDRFSGHQFPNYSSELNVNALLLGDSALYLCASSFTSGGDTDTQYFGPGTRLTVL.

This rearrangement joins TRBV12-5 to TRBJ1-3; TRBD1 agrees at 9 bases. The CDR3 has 15 residues. Germline CDR1 is LGHNT and CDR2 is FRNRAP. J was trimmed by 4 bases and V by 5 bases; bases with no gene match: 6. CDR3 bases: TGTGCTAGTGGTCCCGGGACAGGGTTCGGAAACACCATATATTTT. Encoded protein: CASGPGTGFGNTIYF.

The genes are TRBV6-1 and TRBJ1-1; 12 nucleotides match TRBD1. This CDR3 spans 15 amino acids. The V gene's germline CDR1 is MNHNS and CDR2 SASEGT. Trimming removed 3 bases from V and 10 bases from J; junction bases left unmatched: 9. The CDR3 DNA is TGTGCCAGCAGTGATTCGGGACAGGGGGCCTCCCGAGCTTTCTTT. Amino acid sequence: CASSDSGQGASRAFF.

The chain is built from TRBV7-2 and TRBJ2-1; 11 bases are shared with TRBD2. CDR1 and CDR2 (germline): SGHTA, FQGNSA. This CDR3 has 17 amino acids. V gave up 4 bases and J gave up 1 base; unmatched junction bases: 6. CDR3 DNA sequence: TGTGCCAGCAGCTATTCTAGCGGGGGGCGTTCCTACAATGAGCAGTTCTTC. Translated, it gives CASSYSSGGRSYNEQFF.

This rearrangement joins TRBV11-2 to TRBJ2-5, with 7 positions matching TRBD2. V was pared by 1 base and J by 3 bases, with 14 bases of the junction left unmatched. CDR3 length equals 18 residues. Per germline, CDR1 SGHAT and CDR2 FQNNGV. CDR3 loop: CASSLVWRGKELKETQYF. The CDR3 nucleotides are TGTGCCAGCAGCTTAGTCTGGCGGGGGAAGGAATTAAAAGAGACCCAGTACTTC.

This clone came up a few times. V usage is TRBV24-1 and J usage is TRBJ2-1, with 8 bases lining up with TRBD1. In germline, CDR1 is KGHDR, CDR2 SFDVKD. This CDR3 is 13 amino acids long. V was pared by 12 bases and J by 7 bases, with 10 bases of the junction left unmatched. The CDR3 DNA is TGTGCCGCCGCCGACAGGGGTTTGAATGAGCAGTTCTTC. Translated, it gives CAAADRGLNEQFF.

The chain is built from TRBV5-1 and TRBJ1-4; 7 nucleotides line up with TRBD1. The junction had 7 bases not matched to a gene; V was cut back by 0 bases and J by 8 bases. The CDR3 loop spans 15 amino acids. Germline-derived CDR1 and CDR2 are SGHRS and YFSETQ. CDR3 nucleotide sequence: TGCGCCAGCAGCTTGGTAGGGACAGTCGTGGAAAAACTGTTTTTT. Residues: CASSLVGTVVEKLFF.

This clone is a singleton in its sample. The V gene is TRBV25-1, the J gene TRBJ2-3, with TRBD2 identical over 7 bases. The junction had 4 bases not matched to a gene; V was cut back by 4 bases and J by 3 bases. The germline V gene encodes CDR1 MGHDK and CDR2 SYGVNS. This CDR3 is built from 14 residues. The CDR3 reads CASSVGGRTDTQYF. The CDR3 nucleotides read TGTGCCAGCAGTGTGGGGGGGAGAACAGATACGCAGTATTTT.

This clone came up once. The chain is built from TRBV5-6 and TRBJ1-5, with TRBD1 matching 9 bases. Trimming at V came to 2 bases and at J to 1 base, leaving 4 bases not matched to a gene. This CDR3 comprises 16 residues. The germline V gene has CDR1 SGHDT and CDR2 YYEEEE. The CDR3 coding sequence is TGTGCCAGCAGCTTCGGACAGGGGTTAAGCAATCAGCCCCAGCATTTT. It specifies CASSFGQGLSNQPQHF.

This chain connects TRBV18 to TRBJ2-5; 7 bases fit TRBD1. The CDR3 runs to 15 residues. J lost 5 bases, V lost 5 bases, and 11 bases had no gene match. The germline CDR1 and CDR2 sequences are KGHSH and LQKENI. CDR3: CASSRGQSLGETQYF. DNA for the CDR3: TGTGCCAGCTCAAGGGGACAGTCACTTGGGGAGACCCAGTACTTC.

This chain links TRBV19 with TRBJ2-1; the match to TRBD1 covers 7 bases. The V segment lost 5 bases and the J segment 3 bases; nucleotides outside the gene matches: 7. The CDR3 runs to 15 residues. The V gene's germline CDR1 is LNHDA and CDR2 SQIVND (reference sequence). The CDR3 here is CASSDRDLHYNEQFF. The DNA of the CDR3 is TGTGCCAGTAGTGACAGGGATCTGCACTACAATGAGCAGTTCTTC. The full variable domain, in which reference TRBV19 and TRBJ2-1 provide the parts outside the CDR3, is DGGITQSPKYLFRKEGQNVTLSCEQNLNHDAMYWYRQDPGQGLRLIYYSQIVNDFQKGDIAEGYSVSREKKESFPLTVTSAQKNPTAFYLCASSDRDLHYNEQFFGPGTRLTVL.